The clone carrying this TCR beta chain was seen repeatedly, ten times or more. As yet, its antigen is unknown. Individual cDNA molecules were tagged with unique molecular identifiers. One entry per CDR3 protein, called by TCRdb with MiXCR from the 5' RACE reads. The sample contains fewer than 100,000 distinct CDR3 sequences, around 12% of which appear only once. The V end lost 1 base, the J end lost 5 bases, and 14 bases lay between the germline ends. CDR3 length equals 15 residues. Germline V CDR1 and CDR2: SEHNR, FQNEAQ (reference sequence). The data stem from a study of early T cells in non-severe SARS-CoV-2 infection. As for the study in general: Bulk RNA from unsorted whole blood was sequenced; chains were unpaired.

Findings and caveats of the study: Matching results from VDJdb favored anti-spike CD8 responses, leaving private and CD4 specificities undetected.

The TCR comes from an adult who was a healthcare worker with PCR-confirmed SARS-CoV-2 infection or an uninfected control (not recorded which). This chain joins TRBV7-9 and TRBJ1-2; D is possibly TRBD1 (5 bases). The sequencing input was whole blood. CDR3 sequence reads: CASSLEARAGYGYTF. The CDR3 coding sequence is TGTGCCAGCAGCTTAGAGGCCAGGGCGGGATATGGCTACACCTTC.